These T cell receptor beta chains were read from a single sample in a study of PD-L1 blockade in urothelial cancer. The repertoire was sequenced with immunoSEQ multiplex PCR; TCRdb's copy has only in-frame clones and lacks some. The data contain fewer than 50,000 clones, more than 70% of them singletons. This material consisted of PBMCs, taken around atezolizumab (anti-PD-L1) treatment. The receptors come from a donor aged 40 or over with urothelial cancer. Each CDR3 is given with its conserved first and last residue. A D gene is named only where the DNA matches it firmly. Clone sizes are given selectively: once, few, many, or a class where the clone is expanded.

d_gene | abundance | j_gene | v_gene | CDR3nt | CDR3aa
NA | NA | TRBJ2-7 | TRBV7-9 | TGTGCCAGCAGCCTGGACTTCTACGAGCAGTACTTC | CASSLDFYEQYF
TRBD2 | NA | TRBJ2-7 | TRBV27 | TGTGCCAGCAGTTTGGATAGCGGGTCCGAGCAGTACTTC | CASSLDSGSEQYF
NA | NA | TRBJ2-7 | TRBV9 | TGTGCCAGCAGCGTAGGAGGATATGGGGAGCAGTACTTC | CASSVGGYGEQYF
TRBD2 | once | TRBJ2-7 | TRBV7-8 | TGTGCCAGCAGCTTAGGGTTCGCTAGCGGGAGCTCCTACGAGCAGTACTTC | CASSLGFASGSSYEQYF
NA | NA | TRBJ1-1 | TRBV5-1 | TGCGCCAGCAGCCCGGGAGCGGGGACCTTAGGGAACACTGAAGCTTTCTTT | CASSPGAGTLGNTEAFF
NA | NA | TRBJ1-1 | TRBV9 | TGTGCCAGCAGCCCCCGCGGGAACCGGAACACTGAAGCTTTCTTT | CASSPRGNRNTEAFF
TRBD2 | NA | TRBJ2-7 | TRBV19 | TGTGCCAGTAGGGGGCTAGCGGGAGCCTCCTACGAGCAGTACTTC | CASRGLAGASYEQYF
NA | NA | TRBJ2-1 | TRBV18 | TGTGCCAGCTCACCAAGGGCTAGCCCCAATGAGCAGTTCTTC | CASSPRASPNEQFF
NA | NA | TRBJ2-7 | TRBV7-2 | TGTGCCAGCAGCTGGCGAAACAGCTACGAGCAGTACTTC | CASSWRNSYEQYF
NA | once | TRBJ1-1 | TRBV11-3 | TGTGCCAGCAGCTTAATGGGGCAGGGAGGCACTGAAGCTTTCTTT | CASSLMGQGGTEAFF
TRBD2 | NA | TRBJ2-1 | TRBV7-9 | TGTGCCAGCGCCCTAGCGGGCCCCTACAATGAGCAGTTCTTC | CASALAGPYNEQFF
TRBD1 | NA | TRBJ2-7 | TRBV29-1 | TGCAGCGCGGGACAGACCTACGAGCAGTACTTC | CSAGQTYEQYF
NA | NA | TRBJ2-1 | TRBV20-1 | TGCAGTGCTAGCCCTCGTGAGCAGTTCTTC | CSASPREQFF
TRBD1 | NA | TRBJ1-2 | TRBV4-3 | TGCGCCAGCAGCCGTGACAGGGGGTCGGGCTATGGCTACACCTTC | CASSRDRGSGYGYTF
TRBD2 | once | TRBJ2-7 | TRBV7-2 | TGTGCCAGCAGCCGAGGTGCGGGAGTAGGGCGGGGGTACGAGCAGTACTTC | CASSRGAGVGRGYEQYF